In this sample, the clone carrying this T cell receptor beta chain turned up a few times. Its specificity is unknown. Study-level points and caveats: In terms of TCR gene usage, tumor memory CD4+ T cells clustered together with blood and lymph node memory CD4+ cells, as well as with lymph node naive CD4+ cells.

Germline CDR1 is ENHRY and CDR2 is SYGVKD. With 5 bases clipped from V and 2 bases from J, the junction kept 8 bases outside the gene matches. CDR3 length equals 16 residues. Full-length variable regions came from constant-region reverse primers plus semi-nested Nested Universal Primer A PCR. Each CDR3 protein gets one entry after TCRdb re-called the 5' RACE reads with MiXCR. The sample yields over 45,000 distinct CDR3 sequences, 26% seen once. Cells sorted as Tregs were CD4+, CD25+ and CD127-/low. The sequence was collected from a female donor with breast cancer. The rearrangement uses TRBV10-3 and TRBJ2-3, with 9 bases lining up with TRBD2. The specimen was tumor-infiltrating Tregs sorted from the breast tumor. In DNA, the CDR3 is TGTGCCATCAGTATGAGTAGCGGGGGACACACAGATACGCAGTATTTT. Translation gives CAISMSSGGHTDTQYF.